Listed here are 21 T cell receptor beta chains from one sample, sequenced in a study of tissue T cells after allogeneic stem cell transplantation. Time point here: mouse harvest day 14 after allogeneic transplant. The graft held 10^6 splenic CD5+ T cells and 10^7 T-cell-depleted bone marrow cells. Generated by immunoSEQ multiplex PCR, the TCRdb table keeps only in-frame clones and is missing some. The table has roughly 4,700 clones, approximately 40% seen once. The specimen sequenced was gut tissue. These receptors all come from a female BALB/c mouse given C57BL/6 T cells with graft-versus-host disease after an allogeneic hematopoietic cell transplant.

To note about this clone: Gene and germline names: mouse. The read halts 1 residue ahead of the CDR3 end, with the missing end drawn from the germline J gene. The chain recombines TRBV26 with TRBJ2-4; 8 nucleotides line up with TRBD2. In germline, CDR1 is KGHPV, CDR2 FQNQEV (reference sequence). This CDR3 contains 14 residues. After removal of 2 bases from V and 7 bases from J, the junction contained 5 bases not matched to a gene. The CDR3 DNA, read in part, is TGTGCCAGCAGTCTGACCTGGGGGGCGGACACCTTGTAC. Translation: CASSLTWGADTLY. The CDR3 as a whole reads CASSLTWGADTLYF.

Judged by abundance, this clone is medium-sized (0.01 to 0.1%). The gene names here belong to mouse. The read ends 1 residue shy of where the CDR3 ends; the end is completed using the germline J gene. The chain recombines TRBV23 with TRBJ2-1; TRBD1 reflects the table's D call only, with no check against the DNA. The CDR3 extends over 14 amino acids. CDR1 and CDR2 (germline): KGHTA, FQNQQP. The part of the CDR3 DNA that was read is TGCTCCAGCAGTCAATCGGAGGGTTGGGCTGAGCAGTTC. Its protein is CSSSQSEGWAEQF. The complete CDR3 reads CSSSQSEGWAEQFF. Based on the CDR3 plus reference TRBV23 and TRBJ2-1, the full variable domain is DAAVTQKPRYLIKMKGQEAEMKCIPEKGHTAVFWYQQKQSKELKFLIYFQNQQPLDQIDMVKERFSAVCPSSSLCSLGIRTCEAEDSALYLCSSSQSEGWAEQFFGPGTRLTVL.

In the case of this clone: Any gene name here is a mouse gene name. The read gets to within 1 residue of the CDR3 end, and the germline J gene fills in the rest. V usage is TRBV24 and J usage is TRBJ2-3; either TRBD1 or TRBD2 may fit D (7 bases each). Germline V gene data show CDR1 as KGHTA and CDR2 as FRNEEI. Deletions cut 2 bases from V and 6 bases from J, with 12 bases between. The CDR3 sequence is 14 residues long. CDR3 bases read: TGTGCCAGCAGTCTGCTCCAGGGGGGGGAAACGCTGTAT. Translating it yields CASSLLQGGETLY. The CDR3 reads in full as CASSLLQGGETLYF.

This clone was observed a handful of times. These gene names are mouse names. With the read ending 1 residue before the CDR3 end, the germline J gene is used to fill in that end. V usage is TRBV26 and J usage is TRBJ2-5; no reliable D call. Per the germline V gene, CDR1 is KGHPV and CDR2 is FQNQEV (reference sequence). The V and J ends lost 2 bases and 4 bases respectively, with 7 bases between them. The length of the CDR3 is 13 residues. CDR3 sequence reads: CASSLRQEDTQYF. The sequenced part of the CDR3 DNA is TGTGCCAGCAGTCTGAGACAAGAAGACACCCAGTAC.

This clone was recorded a few times. Gene names and germline refer to mouse. The read comes to an end 1 residue before the CDR3 does, leaving the germline J gene to fill in the end. This chain links TRBV24 with TRBJ1-4; TRBD1 matches 8 bases. The CDR3 sequence is 14 residues long. Unmatched junction bases numbered 4, after V lost 6 bases and J lost 4 bases. Germline CDR1 reads KGHTA; CDR2 reads FRNEEI. The CDR3 protein is CASRLRGLNERLFF. The sequenced part of the CDR3 DNA is TGTGCCAGCAGGCTCAGGGGGCTCAACGAAAGATTATTT.

A single count supports this clone. The junction shows a germline mismatch at one end, possibly a read error. Gene labels here are mouse ones. The CDR3 end is not reached by the read, which stops 1 residue before it; the germline J gene fills it in. The rearrangement joins TRBV13-3 to TRBJ2-7; 12 bases line up with TRBD2. CDR1 is NNHDY and CDR2 is SYVADS in the germline V gene. This CDR3 spans 13 amino acids. The CDR3 sequence is CASGDWGGIEQYF. Incomplete CDR3 DNA: TGTGCCAGCGGTGACTGGGGGGGCATTGAACAGTAC.

To note about this clone: Genes here carry mouse names. The CDR3 end falls 1 residue outside the read, so it is completed with the germline J gene. The chain carries TRBV3 and TRBJ2-3; 10 positions match TRBD2. The CDR3 extends over 15 amino acids. V lost 5 bases and J lost 1; bases outside the gene matches: 3. The V gene's germline CDR1 is SNHLY and CDR2 FYNGKV (reference sequence). CDR3 protein: CASSRGTGGAETLYF. The covered CDR3 bases are TGTGCCAGCAGCCGGGGGACTGGGGGTGCAGAAACGCTGTAT.

Notes on this clone: Gene and germline names: mouse. The read ends 1 residue before the CDR3 terminus; that terminus is restored from the germline J gene. The chain recombines TRBV2 with TRBJ1-3; the D is unclear. The CDR3 extends over 14 amino acids. The V gene's germline CDR1 is LGHNA and CDR2 YSYQKL. V was cut by 2 bases and J by 0 bases, with 5 bases left in between. CDR3 loop: CASSQTDSGNTLYF. The covered CDR3 bases are TGTGCCAGCAGCCAAACAGATTCTGGAAATACGCTCTAT.

On this clone: Germline and genes: mouse. The sequence runs out 1 residue before the end of the CDR3; the remainder is reconstructed from the germline J gene. This chain links TRBV13-2 with TRBJ1-4; D ambiguous. V lost 3 bases and J lost 10, with 13 bases in between. Germline V gene sequence: CDR1 NNHNN, CDR2 SYGAGS (reference sequence). CDR3 length: 13 amino acids. Partial CDR3 DNA: TGTGCCAGCGGTGGGACGGCTCCCGGAAGATTATTT. Its translation is CASGGTAPGRLF. The complete CDR3 protein is CASGGTAPGRLFF.

This clone was detected only a few times. The gene symbols are mouse symbols. The CDR3 is cut off 1 residue early in the read; its end comes from the germline J gene. The chain couples TRBV3 to TRBJ2-7, with D maybe TRBD2 (6 bases). The CDR3 loop spans 15 amino acids. Trimming cost V 2 bases and J 0 bases, with 11 bases left between them. CDR1 SNHLY and CDR2 FYNGKV come from the germline V gene (reference sequence). The CDR3 DNA, read in part, is TGTGCCAGCAGCTTACTCGGGGGGAGCTCCTATGAACAGTAC. Translated: CASSLLGGSSYEQY. The whole CDR3 protein is CASSLLGGSSYEQYF.

In the case of this clone: A clone one base away is much larger, so this may be a read error. Any gene name here is a mouse gene name. The CDR3 end falls 1 residue outside the read, so it is completed with the germline J gene. The chain links TRBV3 to TRBJ1-3; tentative D call: TRBD1 (5 bases). V lost 4 bases, J lost 0 bases, and 10 bases lay in between. Germline V gene lookup returns CDR1 SNHLY and CDR2 FYNGKV (reference sequence). CDR3 length equals 15 residues. CDR3 DNA (partial): TGTGCCAGCAGCTCCCGGACAATTTCTGGAAATACGCTCTAT. It yields the protein CASSSRTISGNTLY. The CDR3 reads in full as CASSSRTISGNTLYF.

This clone was seen more than once but under ten times. The gene symbols are mouse symbols. Sequencing ends 1 residue short of the CDR3 end; the germline J gene provides the rest. This chain links TRBV26 with TRBJ1-3; 7 bases align to TRBD1. The CDR3 has 15 amino acids. Germline assignment: CDR1 KGHPV and CDR2 FQNQEV (reference sequence). The junction had 4 bases not matched to a gene; V was cut back by 5 bases and J by 0 bases. The sequenced CDR3 bases are TGTGCCAGCAGTTACCAGGGGGTTTCTGGAAATACGCTCTAT. Translation gives CASSYQGVSGNTLY. The CDR3 in full is CASSYQGVSGNTLYF.

This clone is medium-sized within its sample. Gene names and germline match the mouse. The CDR3 is cut off 1 residue early in the read; its end comes from the germline J gene. J is TRBJ2-1 and V is TRBV13-1, with 8 bases fitting TRBD2. Per the germline V gene, CDR1 is NSHNY and CDR2 is SYGAGN. The CDR3 sequence is 16 residues long. After removal of 0 bases from V and 3 bases from J, the junction contained 5 bases not matched to a gene. This CDR3 is CASSDASWGVYAEQFF. CDR3 DNA (partial): TGTGCCAGCAGTGATGCAAGCTGGGGGGTCTATGCTGAGCAGTTC.

About this clone: Any gene name here is a mouse gene name. The read finishes 1 residue shy of the CDR3 end, and the germline J gene is used to complete it. The rearrangement uses TRBV15 and TRBJ2-5, with 12 bases lining up with TRBD2. Germline V gene lookup returns CDR1 SGHND and CDR2 FRSKSL. After removal of 6 bases from V and 6 bases from J, the junction contained 7 bases not matched to a gene. The CDR3 runs 15 residues. The CDR3 here is CASSPGLGGGDTQYF. The DNA read from the CDR3 is TGTGCCAGCAGCCCGGGACTGGGGGGAGGGGACACCCAGTAC.

For this clone: The genes are named according to mouse. The read gets to within 1 residue of the CDR3 end, and the germline J gene fills in the rest. The V call is TRBV29, the J call TRBJ1-1; possibly TRBD1 for D (5 bases). Germline lookup yields CDR1 MSHET and CDR2 SYDVDS. V was clipped by 6 bases and J by 0 bases, with 8 bases between them. This CDR3 is built from 13 residues. The CDR3 DNA, read in part, is TGTGCTAGCAGAACGGGACAGAACACAGAAGTCTTC. Translation gives CASRTGQNTEVF. The whole CDR3 sequence reads CASRTGQNTEVFF.

This clone was recorded a few times. Genes and germline come from the mouse. The read comes to an end 1 residue before the CDR3 does, leaving the germline J gene to fill in the end. V and J are TRBV26 and TRBJ1-3; D is ambiguous. Germline V CDR1 and CDR2: KGHPV, FQNQEV (reference sequence). This CDR3 has 14 amino acids. Trimming took off 4 bases at V and 0 bases at J, with 7 bases between the two ends. CDR3 bases read: TGTGCCAGCAGTCAGACCCGTTCTGGAAATACGCTCTAT. As protein: CASSQTRSGNTLY. The CDR3 in its entirety is CASSQTRSGNTLYF.

About this clone itself: Germline and genes: mouse. The read falls 1 residue short of the CDR3 end, and the missing part is taken from the germline J gene. The chain employs TRBV13-3 and TRBJ2-3; a possible D gene is TRBD1 (7 bases). This CDR3 is built from 12 residues. Trimming cost V 5 bases and J 3 bases, with 7 bases left between them. Per the germline V gene, CDR1 is NNHDY and CDR2 is SYVADS. Partial CDR3 DNA: TGTGCCAGCAGAGGGGGCGCAGAAACGCTGTAT. Its protein is CASRGGAETLY. The entire CDR3 sequence reads CASRGGAETLYF.

Concerning this clone: A much more abundant neighbour one base away suggests this may be a read error. Gene labels here are mouse ones. The read terminates 1 residue ahead of where the CDR3 ends, so the germline J gene completes it. The chain links TRBV3 to TRBJ1-2, with 8 bases matching TRBD1. The trim removed 6 bases at V and 2 bases at J, leaving 2 bases unmatched. CDR1 is SNHLY, CDR2 FYNGKV, per germline (reference sequence). This CDR3 is built from 13 residues. CDR3: CASSRQGNSDYTF. Partial CDR3 DNA: TGTGCCAGCAGTCGACAGGGGAACTCCGACTACACC.

Notes on this clone: Germline and genes: mouse. The read halts 1 residue ahead of the CDR3 end, with the missing end drawn from the germline J gene. The J gene is TRBJ2-5, the V gene TRBV1; D is perhaps TRBD2 (6 bases). V was cut by 3 bases and J by 3 bases, with 7 bases left in between. Germline CDR1 reads NSQYPW; CDR2 reads LRSPGD (reference sequence). CDR3 length equals 13 residues. The DNA read from the CDR3 is TGCACCTGCAGTGCGTGGGGGCAAGACACCCAGTAC. Protein sequence: CTCSAWGQDTQY. The whole CDR3 sequence reads CTCSAWGQDTQYF. Variable domain in full (rest from reference TRBV1 and TRBJ2-5): VTLLEQNPRWRLVPRGQAVNLRCILKNSQYPWMSWYQQDLQKQLQWLFTLRSPGDKEVKSLPGADYLATRVTDTELRLQVANMSQGRTLYCTCSAWGQDTQYFGPGTRLLVL.

To note about this clone: Gene names denote mouse genes. The read stops 1 residue short of the end of the CDR3; the missing end is completed from the germline J gene. This chain links TRBV4 with TRBJ2-1, with 12 bases matching TRBD2. The CDR3 totals 14 residues. Trimming removed 5 bases from V and 5 bases from J; junction bases left unmatched: 1. CDR1 LGHDT and CDR2 YNNKQL come from the germline V gene (reference sequence). This CDR3 is CASSRDWGDAEQFF. The CDR3 DNA, read in part, is TGTGCCAGCAGCCGGGACTGGGGGGATGCTGAGCAGTTC.

The sample holds a few counts of this clone. The germline and genes are mouse ones. The CDR3 end lies 1 residue beyond the end of the read and is filled in from the germline J gene. The rearrangement joins TRBV20 to TRBJ1-3; unclear D gene. This CDR3 spans 13 amino acids. Germline V CDR1 and CDR2: GFQATS, STVNSAI. The V end was cut by 7 bases, the J end by 0 bases, with 10 bases between. Here the CDR3 reads CGGRHNSGNTLYF. Incomplete CDR3 DNA: TGTGGTGGAAGGCATAATTCTGGAAATACGCTCTAT. The variable domain in full, with the rest retrieved from reference TRBV20 and TRBJ1-3, is GALVYQYPRRTICKSGTSMRMECQAVGFQATSVAWYRQSPQKTFELIALSTVNSAIKYEQNFTQEKFPISHPNLSFSSMTVLNAYLEDRGLYLCGGRHNSGNTLYFGEGSRLIVV.